This T cell receptor beta chain came from a study of CD8+CD57+ T cells in acquired aplastic anemia. Patients who underwent sequencing had shown CD8+CD57+ cell expansion by flow cytometry. Template material for TCR beta VDJ and CDR3 profiling consisted of genomic DNA. One entry per CDR3 protein results from TCRdb running MiXCR on the reads. The table has 150,000 to 200,000 distinct CDR3 sequences, around 48% seen once. V lost 3 bases and J lost 3, with 14 bases in between. The germline CDR1 and CDR2 sequences are DFQATT and SNEGSKA (reference sequence). The length of the CDR3 is 14 residues. The sample was sorted CD4+, CD8+, or CD8+CD57+ T cells (not recorded which) from PBMCs. This TCR was sampled from a human donor with aplastic anemia. The chain links TRBV20-1 to TRBJ1-2; D call uncertain. CDR3 sequence (DNA): TGCAGTGCTAGGCGGGGAGGTGGGGACTATGGCTACACCTTC. Translating it yields CSARRGGGDYGYTF.